A single sample gave rise to the 25 T cell receptor beta chains below, sequenced in a study of CD8 T cells in ankylosing spondylitis. TCRdb ran MiXCR on the 5' RACE reads and lists one entry per CDR3 protein. The sample includes 350,000 to 550,000 distinct CDR3 sequences, 26% seen only once; the top ten take roughly 1%. General study findings and limits: Blood from ankylosing spondylitis patients appeared to carry a characteristic roughly eight-variant TCR beta motif.

Antigens for these TCRs are unknown. Material: blood, either unsorted or a sorted T cell fraction (not recorded which). Every receptor here comes from a male donor with ankylosing spondylitis.

This clonotype was seen only a few times. The chain recombines TRBV10-3 with TRBJ2-3, with 11 positions matching TRBD1. Per the germline V gene, CDR1 is ENHRY and CDR2 is SYGVKD. The V and J ends lost 9 bases and 4 bases, in that order; junction bases with no gene match: 27. The CDR3 totals 21 residues. CDR3 in amino acids: CAIRPGQGESSGSIASDTQYF. CDR3 bases: TGTGCCATTAGACCGGGACAGGGGGAAAGTAGCGGGAGCATCGCATCAGATACGCAGTATTTT.

The chain carries TRBV11-1 and TRBJ2-1; 7 nucleotides match TRBD2. Losses at the gene ends were 0 bases for V and 9 bases for J; bases not matched to a gene: 2. Per germline, CDR1 SGHAT and CDR2 FQDESV (reference sequence). CDR3 length equals 13 residues. The DNA for the CDR3 is TGTGCCAGCAGCTTAGCGGGAGGGGTTGAGCAGTTCTTC. This translates into CASSLAGGVEQFF.

The CDR3 DNA follows: TGCAGTGCCAAGGGGACAGCTAATAATTCACCCCTCCACTTT. This encodes CSAKGTANNSPLHF. V gene TRBV20-1 combines with J gene TRBJ1-6, with TRBD1 matching 7 bases. V shed 6 bases, J shed 5 bases, and the junction held 7 bases outside the gene matches. The CDR3 covers 14 residues. Per the germline V gene, CDR1 is DFQATT and CDR2 is SNEGSKA (reference sequence).

Only a few counts were recorded for this clonotype. The genes are TRBV5-1 and TRBJ1-2, with D possibly TRBD1 on 5 matching bases. This CDR3 contains 15 residues. The V gene's germline CDR1 is SGHRS and CDR2 YFSETQ. Trimming pared 1 base from V and 4 bases from J, leaving 14 bases between. The CDR3 spells CASSLFGAGAYGYTF. The CDR3 coding sequence is TGCGCCAGCAGCTTGTTTGGGGCTGGGGCCTATGGCTACACCTTC.

This clonotype was picked up one time. V gene TRBV25-1 combines with J gene TRBJ2-7; D gene unclear. V dropped 9 bases and J dropped 3 bases, with 15 bases sitting between them. There are 13 residues in the CDR3. Per germline, CDR1 MGHDK and CDR2 SYGVNS. The CDR3 is CARTSGRDYEQYV. Written as DNA, the CDR3 is TGTGCCAGAACCTCTGGCAGAGACTACGAGCAGTACGTC.

The rearrangement uses TRBV3-1 and TRBJ1-4; D might be TRBD1 (6 bases). V was clipped by 4 bases and J by 5 bases, with 17 bases between them. The germline V gene has CDR1 LGHDT and CDR2 YNNKEL (reference sequence). The CDR3 has 16 amino acids. The CDR3 is CASSRTEEGTNEKLFF. The CDR3 nucleotides read TGTGCCAGCAGCCGGACGGAGGAGGGGACAAATGAAAAACTGTTTTTT.

The V gene is TRBV25-1, the J gene TRBJ2-7; no definite D call. V dropped 2 bases and J dropped 7 bases, with 15 bases sitting between them. Germline V gene sequence: CDR1 MGHDK, CDR2 SYGVNS. The CDR3 length is 14 residues. CDR3 nucleotides: TGTGCCAGCAGTGAAGGTGGACGTATTTGGGAGCAGTACTTC. Translated, it gives CASSEGGRIWEQYF.

The chain employs TRBV20-1 and TRBJ2-1; unclear D gene. CDR3 length equals 15 residues. Trimming removed 1 base from V and 3 bases from J, with 13 bases in between. Germline loops: CDR1 DFQATT, CDR2 SNEGSKA (reference sequence). CDR3 in DNA: TGCAGTGCTAGAGTATTTGGCGGAAACTACAATGAGCAGTTCTTC. The encoded protein is CSARVFGGNYNEQFF.

The chain employs TRBV12-3 or TRBV12-4 and TRBJ2-5, with 8 bases lining up with TRBD1. Losses at the gene ends were 6 bases for V and 7 bases for J; bases not matched to a gene: 10. The CDR3 has 14 residues. CDR3 protein: CASRQGPGGPTQYF. The CDR3, as DNA: TGTGCCAGCAGGCAGGGACCAGGGGGCCCGACCCAGTACTTC.

This clonotype was seen ten or more times. The DNA for the CDR3 is TGTGCCAGCAGTCCCGACTTATCCCCCATACCCACCTTC. Its translation: CASSPDLSPIPTF. V usage is TRBV12-3 or TRBV12-4 and J usage is TRBJ1-2; D is ambiguous. V lost 5 bases to trimming and J lost 13 bases, with 20 bases between them. CDR3 length: 13 amino acids.

The V call is TRBV30, the J call TRBJ2-3; 11 bases fit TRBD2. The CDR3 has 14 amino acids. Per the germline V gene, CDR1 is GTSNPN and CDR2 is SVGIG (reference sequence). The trim removed 3 bases at V and 3 bases at J, leaving 2 bases unmatched. DNA of the CDR3: TGTGCCTGGAGGACTAGCGGGACGACAGATACGCAGTATTTT. Its protein product is CAWRTSGTTDTQYF.

The chain recombines TRBV20-1 with TRBJ1-2, with 7 bases that match TRBD1. The trim removed 6 bases at V and 0 bases at J, leaving 7 bases unmatched. The CDR3 is 14 amino acids. Germline-derived CDR1 and CDR2 are DFQATT and SNEGSKA (reference sequence). The CDR3: CSALRQGANYGYTF. As DNA, the CDR3 is TGCAGTGCGCTGAGACAGGGAGCTAACTATGGCTACACCTTC.

At least ten counts were recorded for this clonotype. The V gene is TRBV5-1, the J gene TRBJ2-1, with no clear D. This CDR3 has 14 amino acids. V was cut by 1 base and J by 4 bases, with 9 bases left in between. The germline V gene encodes CDR1 SGHRS and CDR2 YFSETQ. CDR3 nucleotide sequence: TGCGCCAGCAGCTTGCCCCTGGATTACAATGAGCAGTTCTTC. Protein sequence: CASSLPLDYNEQFF.

V and J are TRBV4-2 and TRBJ1-6; D unclear. The CDR3 consists of 15 residues. V was clipped by 0 bases and J by 6 bases, with 9 bases between them. Per germline, CDR1 LGHNA and CDR2 YNFKEQ. The CDR3 DNA reads TGTGCCAGCAGCCAAGATCCAGCCTCTAATTCACCCCTCCACTTT. This gives the protein CASSQDPASNSPLHF.

This rearrangement joins TRBV6-1 to TRBJ2-3; D not resolved. V was cut by 6 bases and J by 8 bases, with 15 bases left in between. CDR3 length: 13 residues. CDR1 is MNHNS, CDR2 SASEGT, per germline. CDR3 DNA: TGTGCCAGCAGAAATCGACATGGTGGTACGCAGTATTTT. Its translation: CASRNRHGGTQYF.

This chain links TRBV25-1 with TRBJ1-2; TRBD1 matches at 9 bases. The CDR3 length is 15 residues. After removal of 8 bases from V and 5 bases from J, the junction contained 12 bases not matched to a gene. Germline assignment: CDR1 MGHDK and CDR2 SYGVNS. DNA for the CDR3: TGTGCCAGCTTTCTTTCCGGGACAGGGATGTATGGCTACACCTTC. Amino acids: CASFLSGTGMYGYTF.

The rearrangement joins TRBV2 to TRBJ2-7; weak D call: TRBD1 (5 bases). The V end lost 7 bases, the J end lost 6 bases, and 13 bases lay between the germline ends. The CDR3 has 12 residues. Germline CDR1 and CDR2: SNHLY and FYNNEI. The CDR3 loop is CASTGRASEQYV. CDR3 nucleotides: TGTGCCAGCACGGGCAGGGCGTCCGAGCAGTACGTC.

The genes are TRBV29-1 and TRBJ1-3; D gene unclear. The CDR3 runs 11 residues. Per germline, CDR1 SQVTM and CDR2 ANQGSEA. V lost 3 bases and J lost 3, with 3 bases in between. The DNA of the CDR3 is TGCAGCGTTGAGGTTGGAAACACCATATATTTT. This translates into CSVEVGNTIYF.

This clonotype was counted at least ten times. The chain links TRBV5-6 to TRBJ1-1; TRBD1 aligns across 7 bases. CDR3 size: 14 residues. V lost 1 base, J lost 5 bases, and 5 bases stayed unmatched. Germline lookup yields CDR1 SGHDT and CDR2 YYEEEE. The CDR3 here is CASSLSRGATEAFF. CDR3 nucleotide sequence: TGTGCCAGCAGCTTGAGCAGGGGGGCGACTGAAGCTTTCTTT.

This chain joins TRBV7-9 and TRBJ2-5, with a weak D call TRBD2 (5 bases). Germline V gives CDR1 SEHNR, CDR2 FQNEAQ (reference sequence). Trimming shortened V by 5 bases and J by 2 bases, and 9 bases separated the two germline ends. This CDR3 is 13 amino acids long. CDR3 amino acids: CASSTTGQETQYF. The CDR3 DNA sequence: TGTGCCAGCAGCACGACGGGACAAGAGACCCAGTACTTC.

The sample holds a few counts of this clonotype. The chain is built from TRBV20-1 and TRBJ2-3, with 8 bases fitting TRBD2. Germline V gene sequence: CDR1 DFQATT, CDR2 SNEGSKA (reference sequence). There are 14 residues in the CDR3. Trimming at V came to 5 bases and at J to 3 bases, leaving 7 bases not matched to a gene. CDR3 protein: CSARPPSGTDTQYF. DNA for the CDR3: TGCAGTGCTCGTCCACCTAGCGGGACAGATACGCAGTATTTT.

The rearrangement uses TRBV24-1 and TRBJ2-1; D gene ambiguous. CDR3 size: 13 residues. Between the trimmed V and J ends, which lost 3 bases and 6 bases, there was a span of 8 bases. Germline CDR1 KGHDR, CDR2 SFDVKD. CDR3 residues: CATSDTTPNEQFF. CDR3 DNA: TGTGCCACCAGTGATACTACCCCCAATGAGCAGTTCTTC.

This clonotype has only a few counts. The chain combines TRBV27 with TRBJ2-1; 7 bases fit TRBD1. The CDR3 runs to 15 residues. Germline V gene data show CDR1 as MNHEY and CDR2 as SMNVEV (reference sequence). The V segment lost 5 bases and the J segment 0 bases; nucleotides outside the gene matches: 4. In nucleotides, the CDR3 is TGTGCCAGCAGTGCCCACAGGGGCTCCTACAATGAGCAGTTCTTC. This codes for CASSAHRGSYNEQFF.

The chain carries TRBV30 and TRBJ1-1; D remains ambiguous. Trimming took 0 bases from V and 4 from J, leaving 9 bases between them. The CDR3 totals 13 residues. CDR1 is GTSNPN and CDR2 is SVGIG in the germline V gene (reference sequence). The CDR3 DNA is TGTGCCTGGAGTGTATCCCCCAGCACTGAAGCTTTCTTT. This encodes CAWSVSPSTEAFF.

The chain employs TRBV7-9 and TRBJ1-1; D not resolved. With 4 bases removed from V and 4 bases from J, the gap between germline ends came to 19 bases. From germline, CDR1 is SEHNR and CDR2 FQNEAQ (reference sequence). This CDR3 is 16 amino acids long. The CDR3 DNA sequence: TGTGCCAGCAGCTCAAGATTTAGTGCGTCTAGCACTGAAGCTTTCTTT. Translated: CASSSRFSASSTEAFF.